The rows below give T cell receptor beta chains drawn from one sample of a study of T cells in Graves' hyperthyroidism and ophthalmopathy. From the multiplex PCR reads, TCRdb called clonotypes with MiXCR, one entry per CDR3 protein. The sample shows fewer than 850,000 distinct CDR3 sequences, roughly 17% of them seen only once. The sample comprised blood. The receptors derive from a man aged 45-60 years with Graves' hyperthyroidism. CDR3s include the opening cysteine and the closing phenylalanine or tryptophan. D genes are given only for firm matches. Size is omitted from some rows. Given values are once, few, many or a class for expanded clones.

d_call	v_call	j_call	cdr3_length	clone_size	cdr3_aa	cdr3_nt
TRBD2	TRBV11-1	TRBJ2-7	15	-	CASSPGLAGGREQYF	TGTGCCAGCAGCCCAGGACTAGCGGGAGGTCGCGAGCAGTACTTC
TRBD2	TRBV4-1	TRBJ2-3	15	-	CASRLIAGGPDTQYF	TGCGCCAGCAGACTTATAGCGGGAGGGCCCGATACGCAGTATTTT
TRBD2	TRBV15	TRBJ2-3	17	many	CATSRGGSGRYTDTQYF	TGTGCCACCAGCAGAGGTGGTAGCGGGAGGTACACAGATACGCAGTATTTT
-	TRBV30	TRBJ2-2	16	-	CAWSEGGGGGTGELFF	TGTGCCTGGAGTGAGGGAGGAGGAGGGGGCACCGGGGAGCTGTTTTTT
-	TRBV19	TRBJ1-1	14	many	CASSMQGRSTEAFF	TGTGCCAGTAGTATGCAGGGAAGGAGCACTGAAGCTTTCTTT
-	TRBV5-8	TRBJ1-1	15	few	CASSLAHLENTEAFF	TGTGCCAGCAGCTTGGCCCACTTGGAAAACACTGAAGCTTTCTTT
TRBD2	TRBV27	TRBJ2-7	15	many	CASSLSETSSYEQYF	TGTGCCAGCAGTTTATCGGAGACTAGCAGCTACGAGCAGTACTTC
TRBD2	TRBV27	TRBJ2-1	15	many	CASSLTSGISNEQFF	TGTGCCAGCAGTCTGACTAGCGGGATTTCCAATGAGCAGTTCTTC
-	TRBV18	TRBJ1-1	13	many	CASSPFDAPEAFF	TGTGCCAGCTCACCTTTCGACGCCCCTGAAGCTTTCTTT
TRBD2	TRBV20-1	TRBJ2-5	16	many	CSARGGLAGFQETQYF	TGCAGTGCTAGAGGGGGACTAGCGGGGTTCCAAGAGACCCAGTACTTC
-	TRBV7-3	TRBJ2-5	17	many	CASSLTPDSLGQETQYF	TGTGCCAGCAGCTTAACCCCGGACAGTTTGGGGCAAGAGACCCAGTACTTC
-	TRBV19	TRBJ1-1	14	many	CASSIRQMNTEAFF	TGTGCCAGTAGTATACGACAGATGAACACTGAAGCTTTCTTT
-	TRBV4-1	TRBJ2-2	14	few	CASSRSRVDGELFF	TGCGCCAGCAGCCGGAGCAGGGTTGACGGGGAGCTGTTTTTT
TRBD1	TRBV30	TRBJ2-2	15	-	CAWARDRVPSGELFF	TGTGCCTGGGCCCGAGACAGGGTGCCGAGCGGGGAGCTGTTTTTT
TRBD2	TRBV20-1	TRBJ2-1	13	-	CSAPGGVYNEQFF	TGCAGTGCTCCTGGGGGGGTCTACAATGAGCAGTTCTTC
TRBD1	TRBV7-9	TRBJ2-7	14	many	CASSFPGQVYEQYF	TGTGCCAGCAGCTTCCCGGGACAGGTCTACGAGCAGTACTTC
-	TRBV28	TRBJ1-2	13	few	CASRDATRLRGTF	TGTGCCAGCAGGGACGCGACAAGGCTTAGGGGTACCTTC
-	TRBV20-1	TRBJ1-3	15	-	CSARRQGVSGNTIYF	TGCAGTGCTAGAAGGCAGGGAGTATCTGGAAACACCATATATTTT
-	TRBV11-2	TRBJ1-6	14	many	CASSLESSFSPLHF	TGTGCCAGCAGCTTAGAGAGTAGTTTTTCACCCCTCCACTTT
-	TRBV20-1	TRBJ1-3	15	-	CSAREDRFFGNTIYF	TGCAGTGCTAGGGAGGACAGATTTTTCGGAAACACCATATATTTT
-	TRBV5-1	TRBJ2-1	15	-	CASSPASGLYNEQFF	TGCGCCAGCAGCCCGGCGTCTGGGCTCTACAATGAGCAGTTCTTC
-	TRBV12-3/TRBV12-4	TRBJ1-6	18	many	CASSRSRFRQSNNSPLHF	TGTGCCAGCAGTCGCTCGCGGTTCCGACAGAGTAATAATTCACCCCTCCACTTT